Following are 16 T cell receptor beta chains from one sample sequenced in a study of blood T cell repertoires in COVID-19. Sequenced by immunoSEQ multiplex PCR; TCRdb stores in-frame clones only, minus some. This table has roughly 160,000 clones, about 80% appearing once. The sequenced material came from peripheral blood. The receptors originated from a man aged 70 or older with active or convalescent COVID-19.

This clone was observed a handful of times. This chain connects TRBV27 to TRBJ2-7, with D maybe TRBD2 (7 bases). The V gene's germline CDR1 is MNHEY and CDR2 SMNVEV (reference sequence). Trimming took off 6 bases at V and 1 base at J, with 19 bases between the two ends. The CDR3 totals 16 residues. The CDR3 loop reads CASSPVGGRRSYEQYF. CDR3 sequence (DNA): TGTGCCAGCAGCCCCGTCGGGGGGCGAAGGTCCTACGAGCAGTACTTC.

The chain joins TRBV6-1 to TRBJ1-6, with D tentatively TRBD1 (6 bases). The CDR3 runs 15 residues. Germline V gene sequence: CDR1 MNHNS, CDR2 SASEGT. V was pared by 3 bases and J by 8 bases, with 14 bases between. The CDR3: CASSDRGARDSPLHF. CDR3 nucleotide sequence: TGTGCCAGCAGTGATCGGGGGGCCAGGGATTCACCCCTCCACTTT.

The rearrangement joins TRBV15 to TRBJ2-1; 7 nucleotides align to TRBD2. V gave up 1 base and J gave up 0 bases; unmatched junction bases: 3. Germline V gene data show CDR1 as LNHNV and CDR2 as YYDKDF (reference sequence). The CDR3 has 16 residues. The CDR3 DNA reads TGTGCCACCAGCAGAGGGCGGGGGAGCTCCTACAATGAGCAGTTCTTC. Amino acid sequence: CATSRGRGSSYNEQFF.

This chain connects TRBV5-1 to TRBJ2-1; 11 positions match TRBD2. This CDR3 is 15 amino acids long. V lost 4 bases, J lost 6 bases, and 6 bases stayed unmatched. The germline V gene has CDR1 SGHRS and CDR2 YFSETQ. The CDR3 here is CASSTLAGELNEQFF. In DNA form, the CDR3 reads TGCGCCAGCAGCACACTAGCGGGGGAACTCAATGAGCAGTTCTTC.

The chain has TRBV18 and TRBJ2-2; weak D call: TRBD1 (6 bases). V was clipped by 3 bases and J by 1 base, with 12 bases between them. CDR1 and CDR2 from the germline V gene are KGHSH and LQKENI. The CDR3 contains 16 residues. The CDR3 DNA reads as TGTGCCAGCTCACCGCAGGGGATCCAGAACACCGGGGAGCTGTTTTTT. Its translation: CASSPQGIQNTGELFF.

The V and J genes are TRBV12-5 and TRBJ1-6; maybe TRBD1 (5 bases). CDR3 length: 15 residues. CDR1 LGHNT and CDR2 FRNRAP come from the germline V gene. V was cut by 6 bases and J by 7 bases, with 16 bases left in between. In DNA form, the CDR3 reads TGTGCTAGTGGGCGACAGTCCCCTCGGAATTCACCCCTCCACTTT. It codes for CASGRQSPRNSPLHF. Combining the CDR3 with reference TRBV12-5 and TRBJ1-6 gives the whole variable domain DARVTQTPRHKVTEMGQEVTMRCQPILGHNTVFWYRQTMMQGLELLAYFRNRAPLDDSGMPKDRFSAEMPDATLATLKIQPSEPRDSAVYFCASGRQSPRNSPLHFGNGTRLTVT.

This sequence joins TRBV6-4 and TRBJ2-6; D is possibly TRBD1 (6 bases). Looked up from germline, CDR1 is MRHNA and CDR2 is SNTAGT. The CDR3 runs 15 residues. Trimming stripped 5 bases from V and 2 bases from J, with 10 bases between. CDR3 sequence (DNA): TGTGCCAGCAGTCCCAGGGGTGCTGGGGCCAACGTCCTGACTTTC. Its translation: CASSPRGAGANVLTF.

This clone was observed a handful of times. The chain couples TRBV19 to TRBJ2-7; 8 bases agree with TRBD2. The CDR3 runs 13 residues. The germline gives CDR1 LNHDA, CDR2 SQIVND (reference sequence). With V trimmed by 3 bases and J by 3 bases, 1 base remained unmatched. CDR3 sequence: CASSMGLVYEQYF. The CDR3 nucleotides are TGTGCCAGTAGTATGGGACTAGTCTACGAGCAGTACTTC. The entire variable domain, with the rest obtained from reference TRBV19 and TRBJ2-7, is as follows: DGGITQSPKYLFRKEGQNVTLSCEQNLNHDAMYWYRQDPGQGLRLIYYSQIVNDFQKGDIAEGYSVSREKKESFPLTVTSAQKNPTAFYLCASSMGLVYEQYFGPGTRLTVT.

The V and J genes are TRBV7-9 and TRBJ1-4, with D perhaps matching TRBD1 (6 bases). The length of the CDR3 is 17 residues. Trimming removed 4 bases at V and 3 bases at J, with 18 bases between. CDR1 SEHNR and CDR2 FQNEAQ come from the germline V gene (reference sequence). The CDR3 bases are TGTGCCAGCAGCTCACAGAGCCGAGGGGGAGCTAATGAAAAACTGTTTTTT. It is translated as CASSSQSRGGANEKLFF. The complete variable domain, with remaining parts taken from reference TRBV7-9 and TRBJ1-4, reads DTGVSQNPRHKITKRGQNVTFRCDPISEHNRLYWYRQTLGQGPEFLTYFQNEAQLEKSRLLSDRFSAERPKGSFSTLEIQRTEQGDSAMYLCASSSQSRGGANEKLFFGSGTQLSVL.

This sequence joins TRBV6-6 and TRBJ1-4, with TRBD1 matching over 7 bases. Germline loops: CDR1 MNHNY, CDR2 SVGAGI (reference sequence). The CDR3 length is 14 residues. The J segment lost 15 bases and the V segment lost 6 bases, leaving 16 bases of the junction unmatched. CDR3 region: CASSPWTGQEEVFF. The CDR3 nucleotides read TGTGCCAGCAGCCCATGGACAGGCCAGGAGGAGGTGTTTTTT.

The chain is built from TRBV28 and TRBJ2-2; the D gene is possibly TRBD2 (6 bases). Germline loops: CDR1 MDHEN, CDR2 SYDVKM. The V end lost 6 bases, the J end lost 2 bases, and 16 bases lay between the germline ends. This CDR3 is built from 16 residues. In nucleotides, the CDR3 is TGTGCCAGCAGAACTACCGGGAGCTACAACACCGGGGAGCTGTTTTTT. Its translation is CASRTTGSYNTGELFF.

The table lists this clone with a count of one. The chain couples TRBV27 to TRBJ1-6; 8 bases align to TRBD1. The CDR3 spans 13 residues. CDR1 and CDR2 from the germline V gene are MNHEY and SMNVEV (reference sequence). With V trimmed by 6 bases and J by 9 bases, 4 bases remained unmatched. Here the CDR3 reads CASRTGAGSPLHF. As DNA, the CDR3 is TGTGCCAGCAGGACAGGGGCGGGTTCACCCCTCCACTTT.

The chain recombines TRBV19 with TRBJ2-5, with D unresolved. Germline V gives CDR1 LNHDA, CDR2 SQIVND (reference sequence). The ends were cut back, 4 bases at V and 5 bases at J, with 14 bases in the middle. The CDR3 loop spans 14 amino acids. CDR3: CASSTASVGETQYF. As DNA, the CDR3 is TGTGCCAGTAGTACGGCCTCGGTCGGGGAGACCCAGTACTTC.

The chain is built from TRBV24-1 and TRBJ2-7; 9 positions agree with TRBD1. Trimming removed 2 bases from V and 4 bases from J; junction bases left unmatched: 5. The CDR3 totals 15 residues. Per the germline V gene, CDR1 is KGHDR and CDR2 is SFDVKD. CDR3 DNA sequence: TGTGCCACCAGTGATTCTGGACAGGGGTGGTACGAGCAGTACTTC. This codes for CATSDSGQGWYEQYF.

The chain joins TRBV19 to TRBJ1-5, with TRBD1 as a possible D gene (5 bases). Germline V gives CDR1 LNHDA, CDR2 SQIVND (reference sequence). Trimming shortened V by 7 bases and J by 7 bases, and 14 bases separated the two germline ends. CDR3 size: 13 residues. The chain's CDR3 is CASTSRGGQPQHF. Here the CDR3 DNA reads TGTGCCAGTACATCTAGGGGCGGACAGCCCCAGCATTTT.

This sequence joins TRBV5-8 and TRBJ2-2; a weak D match, TRBD2 (5 bases). Germline CDR1 SGHTS, CDR2 YDEGEE. The length of the CDR3 is 16 residues. Deletions cut 4 bases from V and 3 bases from J, with 16 bases between. CDR3 DNA sequence: TGTGCCAGCAGCGGCGGACTGGTCCTTCACACCGGGGAGCTGTTTTTT. Encoded protein: CASSGGLVLHTGELFF.